The source of this T cell receptor beta chain is a study of cytomegalovirus exposure and HLA in healthy donors. Study as a whole: When roughly 420 donors were genotyped, roughly 82% of them were found to fall in the Caucasian-associated ancestry cluster.

The germline gives CDR1 MNHEY, CDR2 SVGAGI. V dropped 6 bases and J dropped 0; count of bases not matched to a gene: 5. This CDR3 region has 15 residues. Worth noting for this clone: As yet, its antigen is unknown.

The study, taken as a whole, reports: When a later analysis was performed, an Asian-associated ancestry cluster reportedly had fewer N-insertions than the roughly 700-donor mean. An observed cluster of highly shared sequence variants was recorded as a likely sequencing artifact. Earlier analysis yielded a pattern in which most TCR beta V segments were productive about 87% or about 30% of the time.

With 60 Vbeta and 13 Jbeta primers, the PCR was carried out. Libraries were prepared by immunoSEQ multiplex PCR; TCRdb keeps only in-frame clonotypes and omits some of them. Found here are about 170,000 clones, 80% to 90% of them singletons; the top ten hold about 2%. The source material was PBMCs. This clonotype was obtained from a man younger than 30 in good health and CMV-seropositive. This sequence joins TRBV6-5 and TRBJ2-1; 7 bases fit TRBD1. The CDR3 here is CASRRDRSSYNEQFF. CDR3 nucleotide sequence: TGTGCCAGCAGACGGGACAGAAGCTCCTACAATGAGCAGTTCTTC.